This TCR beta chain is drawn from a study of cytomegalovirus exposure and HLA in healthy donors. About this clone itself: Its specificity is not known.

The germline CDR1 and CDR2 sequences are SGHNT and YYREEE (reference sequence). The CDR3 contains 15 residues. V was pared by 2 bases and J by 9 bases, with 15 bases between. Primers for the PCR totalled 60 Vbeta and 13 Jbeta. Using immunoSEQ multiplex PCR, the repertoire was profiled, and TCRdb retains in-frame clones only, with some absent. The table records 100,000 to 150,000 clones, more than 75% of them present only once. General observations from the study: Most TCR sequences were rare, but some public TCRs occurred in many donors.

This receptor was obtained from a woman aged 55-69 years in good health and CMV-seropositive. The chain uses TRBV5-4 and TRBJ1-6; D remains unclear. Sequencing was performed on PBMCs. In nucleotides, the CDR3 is TGTGCCAGCAGCTTACGTGGTCCGCTATTTTCACCCCTCCACTTT. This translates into CASSLRGPLFSPLHF.